This passage covers 11 T cell receptor beta chains from one sample sequenced in a study of Graves' ophthalmopathy and Graves' hyperthyroidism. For repertoire sequencing, the TCR beta CDR3 regions were amplified from RNA transcripts. HTBI-primed first-round RT-PCR preceded second-round multiplex PCR. MiXCR was run by TCRdb on the multiplex PCR reads, yielding one entry per CDR3 protein. The sample lists 240,000 or so distinct CDR3 sequences, approximately 42% occurring once. The sequenced sample was peripheral blood. The receptor set was obtained from an adult man with Graves' ophthalmopathy.

The chain is built from TRBV7-2 and TRBJ1-1, with 7 bases fitting TRBD1. J was trimmed by 8 bases and V by 8 bases; bases with no gene match: 11. Germline CDR1 SGHTA, CDR2 FQGNSA. The CDR3 runs 13 residues. The CDR3 region has the DNA TGTGCCAGCGCCAAACAGGGGACACAAGAAGCTTTCTTT. Encoded protein: CASAKQGTQEAFF.

This chain joins TRBV29-1 and TRBJ1-5; D might be TRBD1 (6 bases). V was cut by 4 bases and J by 3 bases, with 7 bases left in between. The CDR3 has 12 amino acids. Germline values: CDR1 SQVTM, CDR2 ANQGSEA. CDR3 DNA sequence: TGCAGCGTTGGGGGGCTCAATCAGCCCCAGCATTTT. Translated, it gives CSVGGLNQPQHF.

The chain couples TRBV13 to TRBJ2-7; D assignment may be TRBD1 or TRBD2 (5 bases each). Germline V gene lookup returns CDR1 PRHDT and CDR2 FYEKMQ (reference sequence). The CDR3 contains 13 residues. V was pared by 5 bases and J by 2 bases, with 10 bases between. CDR3 region: CASSTGRTYEQYF. The CDR3 bases are TGTGCCAGCAGCACGGGACGGACCTACGAGCAGTACTTC. Full variable domain (remainder filled in from reference TRBV13 and TRBJ2-7): AAGVIQSPRHLIKEKRETATLKCYPIPRHDTVYWYQQGPGQDPQFLISFYEKMQSDKGSIPDRFSAQQFSDYHSELNMSSLELGDSALYFCASSTGRTYEQYFGPGTRLTVT.

This clonotype was counted many times. The chain couples TRBV5-1 to TRBJ2-5; 7 bases map to TRBD1. Unmatched junction bases numbered 1, after V lost 1 base and J lost 4 bases. Germline-derived CDR1 and CDR2 are SGHRS and YFSETQ. The CDR3 sequence is 13 residues long. The CDR3 region is CASSLTGVETQYF. The CDR3 DNA sequence: TGCGCCAGCAGCTTGACAGGGGTAGAGACCCAGTACTTC.

In DNA form, the CDR3 reads TGCCCGCCGAAAAACACTGAAGCTTTCTTT. The encoded protein is CPPKNTEAFF. The gene calls are TRBV20-1 and TRBJ1-1; D is undetermined. The CDR3 has 10 residues. Germline CDR1 reads DFQATT; CDR2 reads SNEGSKA (reference sequence).

V usage is TRBV19 and J usage is TRBJ2-7, with 12 bases fitting TRBD1. The CDR3 totals 15 residues. The germline V gene encodes CDR1 LNHDA and CDR2 SQIVND (reference sequence). The V and J ends lost 3 bases and 4 bases, in that order; junction bases with no gene match: 4. The CDR3 DNA reads TGTGCCAGTAGTATCGGGACAGGGGGCTCTTACGAGCAGTACTTC. It codes for CASSIGTGGSYEQYF.

The sample holds many counts of this clonotype. V and J are TRBV20-1 and TRBJ1-5; the D is unclear. Trimming removed 2 bases at V and 5 bases at J, with 19 bases between. The CDR3 is made up of 16 amino acids. Germline CDR1 reads DFQATT; CDR2 reads SNEGSKA (reference sequence). In DNA, the CDR3 is TGCAGTGCTAGACCCAGTGGCAGTGCTAGGGATCAGCCCCAGCATTTT. Protein: CSARPSGSARDQPQHF.

This chain connects TRBV7-6 to TRBJ2-7; D possibly uses TRBD1 or TRBD2 (5 bases each). Germline V gene lookup returns CDR1 SGHVS and CDR2 FNYEAQ. V dropped 8 bases and J dropped 4 bases, with 24 bases sitting between them. The CDR3 is made up of 16 amino acids. CDR3 DNA: TGTGCCAGCTTGAGGCCAGGGCTGGGGAGAATGTACGAGCAGTACTTC. This gives the protein CASLRPGLGRMYEQYF. The full variable domain, rest sourced from reference TRBV7-6 and TRBJ2-7, is GAGVSQSPRYKVTKRGQDVALRCDPISGHVSLYWYRQALGQGPEFLTYFNYEAQQDKSGLPNDRFSAERPEGSISTLTIQRTEQRDSAMYRCASLRPGLGRMYEQYFGPGTRLTVT.

As for this clonotype: A much more abundant neighbour one base away suggests this may be a read error. V usage is TRBV29-1 and J usage is TRBJ2-2; no definite D call. V was shortened by 4 bases and J by 3 bases, with 9 bases between the two germline ends. Germline CDR1 reads SQVTM; CDR2 reads ANQGSEA. This CDR3 region has 13 residues. CDR3 bases: TGCAGCGTTGGGAAGCCTGACACCGGGGAGCTGTTTTTT. Amino acid sequence: CSVGKPDTGELFF.

The V gene is TRBV29-1, the J gene TRBJ2-5, with TRBD2 identical over 8 bases. V shed 5 bases, J shed 5 bases, and the junction held 10 bases outside the gene matches. CDR1 is SQVTM and CDR2 is ANQGSEA in the germline V gene. CDR3 size: 14 residues. The chain's CDR3 is CSVPRGGVGETQYF. CDR3 DNA sequence: TGCAGCGTTCCCCGGGGGGGGGTGGGGGAGACCCAGTACTTC.

The rearrangement links TRBV28 to TRBJ1-2; D unclear. Trimming shortened V by 2 bases and J by 13 bases, and 23 bases separated the two germline ends. The CDR3 spans 15 residues. Germline values: CDR1 MDHEN, CDR2 SYDVKM. The CDR3 bases are TGTGCCAGCAGTTTACTCTTCGATGGCCGTGGCGGGAGCACCTTC. It is translated as CASSLLFDGRGGSTF.